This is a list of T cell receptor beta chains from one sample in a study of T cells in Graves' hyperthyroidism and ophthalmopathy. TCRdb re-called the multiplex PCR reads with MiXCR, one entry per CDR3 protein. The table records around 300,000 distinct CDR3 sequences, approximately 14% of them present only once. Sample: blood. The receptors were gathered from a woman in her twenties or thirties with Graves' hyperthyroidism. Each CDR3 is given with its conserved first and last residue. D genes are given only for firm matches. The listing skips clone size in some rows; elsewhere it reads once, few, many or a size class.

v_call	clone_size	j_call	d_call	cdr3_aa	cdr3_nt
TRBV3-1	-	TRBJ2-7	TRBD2	CASSHLKREGPYEQYF	TGTGCCAGCAGCCACCTCAAACGGGAGGGCCCCTACGAGCAGTACTTC
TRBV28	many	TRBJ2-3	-	CASSPGTSQYF	TGTGCCAGCAGCCCCGGGACCTCGCAGTATTTT
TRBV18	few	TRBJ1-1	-	CASSFGPRDTEAFF	TGTGCCAGCTCTTTCGGACCCCGGGACACTGAAGCTTTCTTT
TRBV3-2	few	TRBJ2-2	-	CASSQAGTPVAGELFF	TGTGCCAGCAGCCAGGCCGGGACTCCCGTCGCCGGGGAGCTGTTTTTT
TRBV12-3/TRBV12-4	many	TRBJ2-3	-	CASRQRDTQYF	TGTGCCAGCAGGCAGCGAGATACGCAGTATTTT
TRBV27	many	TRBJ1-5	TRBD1	CASGGSSKGQGTRQPQHF	TGTGCCAGCGGCGGCAGTTCAAAAGGACAGGGTACTCGTCAGCCCCAGCATTTT
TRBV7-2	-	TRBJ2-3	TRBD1	CASSLSLVRGQDTQYF	TGTGCCAGCAGCTTATCCTTGGTCAGGGGGCAAGATACGCAGTATTTT
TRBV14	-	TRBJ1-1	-	CASSPVWTGGAFF	TGTGCCAGCAGCCCCGTTTGGACGGGGGGAGCTTTCTTT
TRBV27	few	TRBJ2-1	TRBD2	CASSLSRLAGIPYNEQFF	TGTGCCAGCAGTTTATCGAGACTAGCGGGAATACCCTACAATGAGCAGTTCTTC
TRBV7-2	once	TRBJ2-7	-	CASSYAGRVSYEQYF	TGTGCCAGCAGCTACGCGGGCAGGGTGTCCTACGAGCAGTACTTC